These T cell receptor beta chains were read from a single sample in a study of blood T cell repertoires in COVID-19. Clones were sequenced by immunoSEQ multiplex PCR, and TCRdb holds only the in-frame ones, with some missing. The sample includes roughly 70,000 clones, roughly 80% of them seen just once. Sequenced input: peripheral blood. These receptors were taken from a man in his sixties with COVID-19, enrolled during active disease. The CDR3 runs from the conserved cysteine through the conserved F or W. A D gene is named only where the DNA matches it firmly.

D	V	J	CDR3
.	TRBV7-9	TRBJ2-2	CASSFSTGELFF
.	TRBV6-6	TRBJ1-2	CASSYLSSSNYGYTF
.	TRBV7-6	TRBJ2-1	CASSLDPQGGGNEQFF
.	TRBV30	TRBJ1-6	CAWSGTRSYNSPLHF
TRBD1	TRBV5-4	TRBJ1-1	CASSLEGGWAEAFF
.	TRBV29-1	TRBJ2-3	CSVVQGGALNTQYF
.	TRBV5-6	TRBJ1-5	CASTSGQSHQPQHF
.	TRBV6-5	TRBJ2-5	CASSLNSGVQETQYF
.	TRBV5-1	TRBJ2-1	CASSPTVGANEQFF
.	TRBV11-2	TRBJ2-5	CASSLEGAVETQYF
TRBD1	TRBV2	TRBJ1-4	CASRDLGTELNEKLFF